A selection of T cell receptor beta chains follows, all from one sample in a study of blood T cell repertoires in COVID-19. The repertoire was sequenced with immunoSEQ multiplex PCR; TCRdb's copy has only in-frame clones and lacks some. In the table there are 90,000 to 100,000 clones, 82% of which are singletons. Sequenced sample: peripheral blood. These receptors all come from an older man with active or convalescent COVID-19. Both conserved end residues are part of each CDR3. The D gene is left open where the match is weak. Clone size is given for some rows only: seen once, a few or many times, or a class if the clone is expanded.

TRBV15,TRBJ2-7,TRBD1,-,TGTGCCACCAGCGGGGACCAGGGGGCACACGAGCAGTACTTC,CATSGDQGAHEQYF
TRBV27,TRBJ1-1,-,-,TGTGCCATCCGGGACTGCACTGAAGCTTTCTTT,CAIRDCTEAFF
TRBV14,TRBJ1-2,TRBD1,once,TGTGCCAGCAGCCCCAGGATAGGGGGCCGTGGCGGCTACACCTTC,CASSPRIGGRGGYTF
TRBV6-5,TRBJ2-2,TRBD2,-,TGTGCCAGCCGACTAGCCGCTCACTTAACCGGGGAGCTGTTTTTT,CASRLAAHLTGELFF
TRBV7-9,TRBJ1-6,-,-,TGTGCCAGCAGCTTAGGCGGGACTGATAATTCACCCCTCCACTTT,CASSLGGTDNSPLHF
TRBV6-5,TRBJ2-4,TRBD2,-,TGTGCCAGCAGTTCTCTTAGCGGGGGAAAAAACATTCAGTACTTC,CASSSLSGGKNIQYF
TRBV7-9,TRBJ2-5,TRBD1,-,TGTGCCAGCAGCTGGGACAGCCCCCAAGAGACCCAGTACTTC,CASSWDSPQETQYF
TRBV9,TRBJ1-2,-,-,TGTGCCAGCAGCCCTAAAGACAGTTATGGCTACACCTTC,CASSPKDSYGYTF
TRBV18,TRBJ2-5,-,-,TGTGCCAGCTCACCAGTAGAGATGGAGACCCAGTACTTC,CASSPVEMETQYF
TRBV18,TRBJ2-3,TRBD2,-,TGTGCCAGCTCCCCCCCTGGACTAGCAGATACGCAGTATTTT,CASSPPGLADTQYF
TRBV7-9,TRBJ1-2,-,-,TGTGCCAGCAGCTTAGGTAGCTATGGCTACACCTTC,CASSLGSYGYTF
TRBV7-2,TRBJ2-7,TRBD1,-,TGTGCCAGCAGCTCGAGGAGGACAGGGGGAGGCGAGCAGTACTTC,CASSSRRTGGGEQYF
TRBV6-2/TRBV6-3,TRBJ2-1,TRBD2,few,TGTGCCAGCAGCCCCGCACTAGCGGGGCCCTATGAGCAGTTCTTC,CASSPALAGPYEQFF
TRBV27,TRBJ1-1,TRBD1,-,TGTGCCAGTCGGACAGGGCACCGAGTTGCTGAAGCTTTCTTT,CASRTGHRVAEAFF
TRBV7-2,TRBJ1-2,-,-,TGTGCCAGCAGCTTAGACCTATCGGGATATACCTATGGCTACACCTTC,CASSLDLSGYTYGYTF
TRBV5-4,TRBJ1-2,-,few,TGTGCCAGCAGTTTTCGGACGGGAGGCTACACCTTC,CASSFRTGGYTF
TRBV4-2,TRBJ1-1,-,once,TGTGCCAGCAGCCAAGTGAAGTTTCCAGGGGTAGCTTTCTTT,CASSQVKFPGVAFF
TRBV6-2/TRBV6-3,TRBJ2-3,-,-,TGTGCCAGCAGTTTAGATGGCAAGGGGACAGATACGCAGTATTTT,CASSLDGKGTDTQYF
TRBV10-3,TRBJ2-7,TRBD1,-,TGTGCCATCAAAGGACAGGGGGCCTTCGAGCAGTACTTC,CAIKGQGAFEQYF
TRBV15,TRBJ1-1,-,once,TGTGCCACCAGCGGACAGCCGAACACTGAAGCTTTCTTT,CATSGQPNTEAFF
TRBV3-1/TRBV3-2,TRBJ2-3,TRBD1,-,TGTGCCAGCAGCCAAGTTACAGGGGAAGCAGATACGCAGTATTTT,CASSQVTGEADTQYF
TRBV21-1,TRBJ2-7,-,few,TGTGCCAGCAGCAAAGGGGATCAGGGAACCCCCTACGAGCAGTACTTC,CASSKGDQGTPYEQYF
TRBV29-1,TRBJ2-2,-,-,TGCAGCGGGTGGGACTACACCGGGGAGCTGTTTTTT,CSGWDYTGELFF
TRBV2,TRBJ1-2,-,-,TGTGCCAGCAGTGAAGCGGCGGGATCGGGTGGCTACACCTTC,CASSEAAGSGGYTF
TRBV12-3/TRBV12-4,TRBJ2-7,-,-,TGTGCCAGCTTACCGAGCGGCTCCTACGAGCAGTACTTC,CASLPSGSYEQYF
TRBV2,TRBJ1-2,-,-,TGTGCCAGCACATACCGGCAGGTTAACTATGGCTACACCTTC,CASTYRQVNYGYTF
TRBV6-5,TRBJ2-5,-,-,TGTGCCAGCAGCCCGTCGAGGGCCACCCAAGAGACCCAGTACTTC,CASSPSRATQETQYF
TRBV20-1,TRBJ1-5,TRBD1,-,TGCAGTGCTAGTAAAGACAGGGACGGTCAGCCCCAGCATTTT,CSASKDRDGQPQHF
TRBV19,TRBJ1-2,TRBD1,-,TGTGCCAGTAACCCTGACAGGGGGTCCTATGGCTACACCTTC,CASNPDRGSYGYTF
TRBV7-9,TRBJ2-3,TRBD2,-,TGTGCCAGCAGGTTCACTAGCGGGGGGGCTGGTACGCAGTATTTT,CASRFTSGGAGTQYF
TRBV27,TRBJ1-1,TRBD1,few,TGTGCCAGCAGTCCCACCCCGGACAGGGCGGGGGTCACTGAAGCTTTCTTT,CASSPTPDRAGVTEAFF
TRBV19,TRBJ1-1,TRBD1,-,TGTGCCAGTAGCTCCCAGGGGGGTAACACTGAAGCTTTCTTT,CASSSQGGNTEAFF
TRBV18,TRBJ2-1,TRBD2,-,TGTGCCAGCTCACCGTCTTCTAGCGGGGGGGCCTCCTACAATGAGCAGTTCTTC,CASSPSSSGGASYNEQFF
TRBV7-2,TRBJ1-1,-,-,TGTGCCAGCACCTTGGACAGTCTTCTTAATTCGAACACTGAAGCTTTCTTT,CASTLDSLLNSNTEAFF
TRBV5-1,TRBJ2-1,-,-,TGCGCCAGCAGCTTGGCCGTTACAGGGATTGAGCAGTTCTTC,CASSLAVTGIEQFF
TRBV5-1,TRBJ2-5,TRBD1,-,TGCGCCAGCAGCTCAGCACAGGGGAGCCAAGAGACCCAGTACTTC,CASSSAQGSQETQYF
TRBV6-6,TRBJ2-5,-,-,TGTGCCAGCAGACTGACAGGAGAACAAGAGACCCAGTACTTC,CASRLTGEQETQYF
TRBV5-4,TRBJ1-2,-,once,TGTGCCAGCAGCCCAACCAGATACCATGGCTACACCTTC,CASSPTRYHGYTF
TRBV2,TRBJ1-3,-,-,TGTGCCAGCATCCGACTGGCTGGAAACACCATATATTTT,CASIRLAGNTIYF
TRBV15,TRBJ2-7,TRBD1,-,TGTGCCACCAGCGCTGGACAGGGACCCTACGAGCAGTACTTC,CATSAGQGPYEQYF